The TCR beta chain under discussion was sequenced for a study of CXCR3-negative and CXCR3-positive naive CD8 T cells. Comment on this clonotype: Its antigen is unidentified.

Every CD8+ subset sample held around 300,000 flow-sorted cells, done in triplicate. Findings and limits, study-wide: Naive subsets showed comparable surface CD5, and TCR interaction strength was also inferred from TRB CDR3 physicochemistry. TRB CDR3s were more hydrophobic in CXCR3-positive than in CXCR3-negative naive cells.

Germline CDR1 LGHNA, CDR2 YSLEER. The CDR3 spans 17 residues. TRB cDNA libraries were made by UMI-labeled 5' RACE. TCRdb processed the 5' RACE reads again and assigns one entry to each CDR3 protein, with no DNA. The sample holds about 26,000 distinct CDR3 sequences. The material sequenced was naive CXCR3- CD8+ T cells from blood. The sample's subset: CD45RO-CCR7+CD27+CD95- naive CD8+ T cells lacking CXCR3 (TNR3-). The chain links TRBV4-3 to TRBJ2-3; lacking DNA, the TRBD1 call made by TCRdb goes unchecked. This TCR came from a human donor in good health. Some clones in this sample may be carry-over from other donors' samples. This chain's CDR3 is CASSQPSNEGGPDTQYF.